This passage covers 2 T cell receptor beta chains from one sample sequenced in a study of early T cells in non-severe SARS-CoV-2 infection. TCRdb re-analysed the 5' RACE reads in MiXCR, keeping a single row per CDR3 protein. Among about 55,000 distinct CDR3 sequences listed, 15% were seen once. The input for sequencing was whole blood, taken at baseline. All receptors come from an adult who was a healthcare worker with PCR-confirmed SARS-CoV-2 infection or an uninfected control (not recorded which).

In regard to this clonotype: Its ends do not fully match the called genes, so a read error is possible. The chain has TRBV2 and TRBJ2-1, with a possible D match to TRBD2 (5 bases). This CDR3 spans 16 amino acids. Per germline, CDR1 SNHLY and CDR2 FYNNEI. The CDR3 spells CASSKAVPSSYNEQFF. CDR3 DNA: TGTGCCAGCAGTAAAGCGGTACCGAGCTCCTACAATGAGCAGTTCTTC.

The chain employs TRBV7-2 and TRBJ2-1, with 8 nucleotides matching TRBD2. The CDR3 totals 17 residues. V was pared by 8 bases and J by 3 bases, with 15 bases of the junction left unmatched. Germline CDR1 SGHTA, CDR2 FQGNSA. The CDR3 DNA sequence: TGTGCCAGCTCCCGGGCGAGCGGGAGTATCCTCTACAATGAGCAGTTCTTC. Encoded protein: CASSRASGSILYNEQFF.